The next 21 T cell receptor beta chains were all read from a single sample in a study of T cell changes during pregnancy in multiple sclerosis. Assay: immunoSEQ multiplex PCR; the TCRdb copy retains only in-frame clones and omits some. Of some 60,000 clones listed, 91% are singletons. This sample comprised peripheral blood, obtained after pregnancy. The receptors shown here come from a female donor in good health, enrolled as a control in a pregnancy study.

This clone was seen a single time. The J gene is TRBJ1-4, the V gene TRBV30, with D possibly being TRBD1 (6 bases). V lost 8 bases to trimming and J lost 4 bases, with 26 bases between them. The germline V gene has CDR1 GTSNPN and CDR2 SVGIG (reference sequence). The CDR3 is 17 amino acids. CDR3 amino acids: CARQNSIRDTFNEKLFF. CDR3 bases: TGTGCCCGGCAGAACTCCATCCGGGACACCTTTAATGAAAAACTGTTTTTT.

The CDR3 spells CASSIYNPAGNSPLHF. CDR3 nucleotides: TGTGCCAGTAGTATATATAACCCAGCGGGTAATTCACCCCTCCACTTT. This chain joins TRBV19 and TRBJ1-6; no clear D. The germline CDR1 and CDR2 sequences are LNHDA and SQIVND (reference sequence). The CDR3 covers 16 residues. V dropped 2 bases and J dropped 6 bases, with 14 bases sitting between them. Full variable domain (rest looked up from reference TRBV19 and TRBJ1-6): DGGITQSPKYLFRKEGQNVTLSCEQNLNHDAMYWYRQDPGQGLRLIYYSQIVNDFQKGDIAEGYSVSREKKESFPLTVTSAQKNPTAFYLCASSIYNPAGNSPLHFGNGTRLTVT.

The V gene is TRBV5-1, the J gene TRBJ1-2; 10 bases are shared with TRBD1. The CDR3 consists of 16 residues. CDR1 is SGHRS, CDR2 YFSETQ, per germline. Losses at the gene ends were 5 bases for V and 7 bases for J; bases not matched to a gene: 14. CDR3 residues: CASRSTMTGGAVGYTF. As DNA, the CDR3 is TGCGCCAGCAGATCCACGATGACAGGGGGCGCGGTTGGCTACACCTTC.

V is TRBV7-6 and J is TRBJ2-5; D perhaps matches TRBD2 (6 bases). Deletions cut 5 bases from V and 8 bases from J, with 15 bases between. The CDR3 spans 13 residues. Germline CDR1 SGHVS, CDR2 FNYEAQ. CDR3 in DNA: TGTGCCAGCAGCCCCACGGGAGCGAGAACCCAGTACTTC. As protein: CASSPTGARTQYF.

The CDR3 reads CASAGGGTGELFF. As DNA, the CDR3 is TGTGCCAGCGCAGGGGGCGGCACCGGGGAGCTGTTTTTT. V is TRBV2 and J is TRBJ2-2; 8 bases are a match to TRBD1. The ends lost 8 bases at V and 4 bases at J; junction bases unmatched: 3. Per the germline V gene, CDR1 is SNHLY and CDR2 is FYNNEI. The CDR3 consists of 13 residues.

The CDR3, as DNA: TGTGCCAGCAGCCCGGAGGGGGGGCGAGGCACTGAAGCTTTCTTT. Residues: CASSPEGGRGTEAFF. This chain connects TRBV9 to TRBJ1-1; D is perhaps TRBD1 (6 bases). Trimming pared 4 bases from V and 4 bases from J, leaving 17 bases between. There are 15 residues in the CDR3. Germline lookup yields CDR1 SGDLS and CDR2 YYNGEE.

The chain links TRBV28 to TRBJ2-5, with D maybe TRBD1 (5 bases). V gave up 2 bases and J gave up 5 bases, with 12 bases separating them. Germline CDR1 MDHEN, CDR2 SYDVKM. The CDR3 extends over 14 amino acids. The CDR3 nucleotides read TGTGCCAGCAGTTTAGGGGCTAGGTGGGAGACCCAGTACTTC. This sequence encodes CASSLGARWETQYF.

The rearrangement uses TRBV19 and TRBJ2-3; 8 nucleotides align to TRBD2. The J segment lost 6 bases and the V segment lost 1 base, leaving 6 bases of the junction unmatched. Germline V gene lookup returns CDR1 LNHDA and CDR2 SQIVND (reference sequence). The CDR3 is 15 residues long. For the CDR3, the DNA is TGTGCCAGTAGTATAGGACTAGCGAATGCGGATACGCAGTATTTT. This translates into CASSIGLANADTQYF.

The rearrangement joins TRBV6-1 to TRBJ1-4; possibly TRBD1 for D (6 bases). The CDR3 is made up of 14 amino acids. Germline V gene lookup returns CDR1 MNHNS and CDR2 SASEGT. With 5 bases removed from V and 6 bases from J, the gap between germline ends came to 13 bases. The CDR3 DNA follows: TGTGCCAGCAGTCGGACAGAGACCTATGAAAAACTGTTTTTT. This encodes CASSRTETYEKLFF.

The chain links TRBV19 to TRBJ2-5; TRBD1 matches 7 bases. The CDR3 runs 15 residues. The trim removed 3 bases at V and 2 bases at J, leaving 6 bases unmatched. Germline V CDR1 and CDR2: LNHDA, SQIVND (reference sequence). CDR3 sequence: CASSMRGQTQETQYF. The CDR3 region has the DNA TGTGCCAGTAGTATGAGGGGACAGACACAAGAGACCCAGTACTTC. The full variable domain, completed using reference TRBV19 and TRBJ2-5, is DGGITQSPKYLFRKEGQNVTLSCEQNLNHDAMYWYRQDPGQGLRLIYYSQIVNDFQKGDIAEGYSVSREKKESFPLTVTSAQKNPTAFYLCASSMRGQTQETQYFGPGTRLLVL.

The rearrangement joins TRBV7-9 to TRBJ2-7, with D perhaps matching TRBD2 (7 bases). Germline V gives CDR1 SEHNR, CDR2 FQNEAQ (reference sequence). With 10 bases removed from V and 2 bases from J, the gap between germline ends came to 18 bases. CDR3 length equals 14 residues. The CDR3 DNA is TGTGCCACCACGGCCCGGGGGGCCCCCTACGAGCAGTACTTC. Its protein product is CATTARGAPYEQYF.

The count of this clone is one. The rearrangement joins TRBV6-1 to TRBJ1-1; unclear D gene. This CDR3 has 12 residues. Germline V gene data show CDR1 as MNHNS and CDR2 as SASEGT. The germline V and J ends were trimmed by 7 bases and 0 bases, with 6 bases remaining between them. CDR3: CASTEMNTEAFF. The CDR3 DNA is TGTGCCAGCACAGAAATGAACACTGAAGCTTTCTTT.

The V and J genes are TRBV28 and TRBJ2-3, with 7 nucleotides matching TRBD2. The CDR3 extends over 17 amino acids. The germline V gene encodes CDR1 MDHEN and CDR2 SYDVKM. V was clipped by 8 bases and J by 0 bases; unmatched bases: 14. The CDR3 nucleotides are TGTGCCAGCCCCCCCAATTTAGCGGGTTCTAGCACAGATACGCAGTATTTT. It is translated as CASPPNLAGSSTDTQYF.

The chain carries TRBV14 and TRBJ2-5; D remains ambiguous. The CDR3 is 14 residues long. V was shortened by 1 base and J by 3 bases, with 9 bases between the two germline ends. Germline V lookup: CDR1 SGHDN, CDR2 FVKESK. The CDR3 loop reads CASSQVRREETQYF. CDR3 DNA sequence: TGTGCCAGCAGCCAAGTCCGTCGGGAAGAGACCCAGTACTTC.

The V and J genes are TRBV5-1 and TRBJ2-4; D is possibly TRBD2 (7 bases). In germline, CDR1 is SGHRS, CDR2 YFSETQ. The CDR3 totals 17 residues. V was shortened by 0 bases and J by 7 bases, with 20 bases between the two germline ends. The CDR3, as DNA: TGCGCCAGCAGCTTGGCCCTGTGGGGGGGGCGGGAGAACATTCAGTACTTC. It yields the protein CASSLALWGGRENIQYF.

This clone was seen once. The chain couples TRBV11-3 to TRBJ2-1, with D perhaps TRBD2 (5 bases). V was shortened by 7 bases and J by 10 bases, with 14 bases between the two germline ends. Germline CDR1 reads SGHNT; CDR2 reads YENEEA. The CDR3 runs 12 residues. The CDR3 protein is CASTLAGGEQFF. Written as DNA, the CDR3 is TGTGCCAGCACTCTAGCCGGTGGGGAGCAGTTCTTC.

V and J are TRBV7-2 and TRBJ1-5; D is unclear. Trimming pared 2 bases from V and 3 bases from J, leaving 8 bases between. The V gene's germline CDR1 is SGHTA and CDR2 FQGNSA. The CDR3 is 14 amino acids. The CDR3 reads CASSLSGTNQPQHF. The CDR3 DNA reads TGTGCCAGCAGCTTATCAGGAACCAATCAGCCCCAGCATTTT.

This clone appeared a single time. The chain has TRBV9 and TRBJ1-2; 7 nucleotides match TRBD1. The germline CDR1 and CDR2 sequences are SGDLS and YYNGEE. CDR3 size: 15 residues. With V trimmed by 4 bases and J by 1 base, 7 bases remained unmatched. This CDR3 is CASSPSGQDNYGYTF. The DNA for the CDR3 is TGTGCCAGCAGCCCTTCTGGACAGGATAACTATGGCTACACCTTC.

This rearrangement joins TRBV7-9 to TRBJ2-1, with D maybe TRBD1 (5 bases). V shed 3 bases and J shed 9 bases, with 12 bases lying between them. The CDR3 is 13 amino acids. Germline CDR1 reads SEHNR; CDR2 reads FQNEAQ (reference sequence). The CDR3 coding sequence is TGTGCCAGCAGCTTGAGACAGAGAGGTGAGCAGTTCTTC. Translated, it gives CASSLRQRGEQFF.

The V gene is TRBV2, the J gene TRBJ1-5, with 8 bases that match TRBD1. V was pared by 5 bases and J by 5 bases, with 8 bases of the junction left unmatched. The germline V gene has CDR1 SNHLY and CDR2 FYNNEI. The CDR3 runs to 15 residues. The DNA of the CDR3 is TGTGCCAGCAGTTGGACAGGGAATCTCGATCAGCCCCAGCATTTT. This encodes CASSWTGNLDQPQHF.

The CDR3 reads CASSPPGQRGTEAFF. The CDR3 DNA reads TGTGCCAGCTCACCTCCGGGACAACGAGGGACTGAAGCTTTCTTT. The chain employs TRBV18 and TRBJ1-1, with a weak D call TRBD1 (6 bases). This CDR3 has 15 residues. Germline V lookup: CDR1 KGHSH, CDR2 LQKENI. With 3 bases removed from V and 5 bases from J, the gap between germline ends came to 16 bases.